The present TCR beta chain was sequenced within a study of T cells expressing NK-cell markers (dated by TCRdb to 2018 to 2021). Describing the broader study: Several donors provided sorted CD3+CD56+NKG2C+, CD3+CD56+NKG2C- and CD3+CD56-NKG2C+ T-cell subsets, whose TCR beta-chain repertoires were profiled. Among the eight sequenced donors, only one was HCMV-seronegative, while the other seven were HCMV-seropositive. The study sequenced eight donors, all healthy volunteers chosen at random: three men and five women. Libraries were sequenced as 2 x 150 bp reads on Illumina HiSeq 2000/2500, MiSeq or NextSeq. Study-wide conclusions, independent of this receptor: In a handful of donors, the dominant CD3+CD56+NKG2C+ clonotypes were among the top 10 CD8+ clonotypes and accounted for about 1.0-7.0% of CD8+ T cells. It remained unclear whether the expanded NKG2C-expressing T cell clones were specific for HCMV antigens. Those dominant clonotypes were again the most abundant among CD3+CD56-NKG2C+ cells in a few donors, at roughly 28.3-60.1%.

Comments on this clonotype: The antigen it recognizes is unknown.

HCMV-specific IgG was detected in serum with a commercial ELISA kit to determine HCMV serostatus. Ficoll density gradient centrifugation was used to isolate peripheral blood mononuclear cells from blood. Sequencing was carried out with an Illumina HiSeq 2000. The TCR beta cDNA libraries were made using 5'RACE template switching, a step that added both a universal primer site and unique molecular identifiers. cDNA synthesis was primed from the TCR beta constant segment, followed by two successive PCR amplification steps. In the authors' own workflow: MIGEC was used to demultiplex reads and group the reads by UMI, and MiTCR was used to assemble and quantify clonotypes. To exclude erroneous sequences, only TCR cDNA sequences supported by at least two reads were retained. The tcR package was used for downstream repertoire analysis, and clonotypes were matched between fractions using CDR3 nucleotide sequence together with V segment. Antigen specificity was annotated against VDJdb with VDJmatch, allowing one amino acid substitution in CDR3. The reads were reprocessed in TCRdb, with one entry per CDR3 protein sequence and no accompanying DNA. The V and J calls shown here were made by TCRdb, not taken from the authors' results. The sample's records list about 440,000 distinct CDR3 sequences. 7.3% of the sample is in the top ten clones.

The TCR comes from a woman aged 18 to 75 in good health. The specimen sequenced was blood T cells: a sorted CD56 or NKG2C T cell subset, CD4+ or CD8+ T cells, or bulk PBMC T cells (not recorded which).

The CDR3: CASSQAGVEKLFF. The rearrangement joined TRBV4-3 to TRBJ1-4; the D call from TCRdb, TRBD1, cannot be confirmed without DNA. CDR1 is given as LGHNA and CDR2 as YSLEER, both from the germline V gene. The CDR3 measures 13 amino acids from cysteine to phenylalanine. No DNA is recorded.